The rows below give T cell receptor beta chains drawn from one sample of a study of T cell responses to AZD1222 COVID-19 vaccine. Libraries were prepared by immunoSEQ multiplex PCR; TCRdb keeps only in-frame clonotypes and omits some of them. The sample has roughly 130,000 clones; roughly 92% are singletons. The sample was peripheral blood, taken 28 days after the second AZD1222 dose. Receptors originate from an adult who received the AZD1222 COVID-19 vaccine. Each CDR3 is given with its conserved first and last residue. The D gene is left open where the match is weak. Expanded clones get a size class; other rows say once, few or many, or leave the size out.

len,abundance,v_gene,j_gene,d_gene,CDR3aa,CDR3nt
15,once,TRBV5-4,TRBJ1-1,.,CASSLGGAMNTEAFF,TGTGCCAGCAGCTTGGGAGGGGCCATGAACACTGAAGCTTTCTTT
16,.,TRBV5-6,TRBJ2-5,TRBD2,CASSLVGGGAWETQYF,TGTGCCAGCAGCTTAGTCGGCGGGGGGGCGTGGGAGACCCAGTACTTC
18,.,TRBV7-2,TRBJ2-2,.,CASSSPGQGTSATGELFF,TGTGCCAGCAGCTCTCCGGGACAGGGGACTAGCGCCACCGGGGAGCTGTTTTTT
13,.,TRBV7-3,TRBJ1-1,.,CASSRQVNTEAFF,TGTGCCAGCAGCAGACAGGTTAACACTGAAGCTTTCTTT
12,.,TRBV7-3,TRBJ2-5,.,CASSEGRETQYF,TGTGCCAGCAGCGAGGGGAGAGAGACCCAGTACTTC
12,.,TRBV13,TRBJ1-1,TRBD1,CASSPGGTEAFF,TGTGCCAGCAGCCCAGGGGGCACTGAAGCTTTCTTT
17,.,TRBV7-9,TRBJ2-6,TRBD1,CASSWGQGASGANVLTF,TGTGCCAGCAGCTGGGGACAGGGGGCGTCTGGGGCCAACGTCCTGACTTTC
16,.,TRBV2,TRBJ2-3,.,CASSERWGPYTDTQYF,TGTGCCAGCAGTGAACGGTGGGGGCCATACACAGATACGCAGTATTTT
15,.,TRBV9,TRBJ2-5,.,CASSVGGGGQETQYF,TGTGCCAGCAGCGTAGGAGGAGGAGGTCAAGAGACCCAGTACTTC
13,.,TRBV6-2/TRBV6-3,TRBJ1-5,.,CASSDRSNQPQHF,TGTGCCAGCAGTGACAGATCCAATCAGCCCCAGCATTTT
15,.,TRBV7-3,TRBJ2-5,TRBD2,CASSLAPGGAETQYF,TGTGCCAGCAGCTTGGCACCCGGGGGGGCTGAGACCCAGTACTTC
15,.,TRBV7-2,TRBJ1-1,.,CASSLARAANTEAFF,TGTGCCAGCAGCTTAGCGCGGGCAGCAAACACTGAAGCTTTCTTT
16,.,TRBV5-1,TRBJ2-2,TRBD2,CASSSVAGGRTGELFF,TGCGCCAGCAGCTCCGTAGCGGGGGGGCGCACCGGGGAGCTGTTTTTT
17,.,TRBV5-1,TRBJ2-3,TRBD2,CASSLGGGAISADTQYF,TGCGCCAGCAGCTTGGGCGGGGGGGCCATTAGCGCAGATACGCAGTATTTT
18,.,TRBV4-1,TRBJ2-7,TRBD2,CASNLSPRERELSYEQYF,TGCGCCAGCAACCTATCACCGAGAGAGCGGGAGCTATCCTACGAGCAGTACTTC
16,.,TRBV6-1,TRBJ2-5,.,CASSDGIPGVGETQYF,TGTGCCAGCAGTGACGGGATCCCCGGGGTAGGGGAGACCCAGTACTTC
17,.,TRBV4-2,TRBJ1-5,.,CASSQTLVGYSNQPQHF,TGTGCCAGCAGCCAGACCCTGGTCGGCTATAGCAATCAGCCCCAGCATTTT
11,.,TRBV6-5,TRBJ1-2,.,CASTREYGYTF,TGTGCCAGCACCAGAGAGTATGGCTACACCTTC
15,few,TRBV27,TRBJ2-7,.,CASSLRRQDPSEQYF,TGTGCCAGCAGTTTACGGCGGCAGGACCCTAGTGAGCAGTACTTC
17,.,TRBV4-2,TRBJ1-1,.,CASSQVQGDFRESEAFF,TGTGCCAGCAGCCAAGTGCAGGGCGACTTTAGAGAATCTGAAGCTTTCTTT
14,.,TRBV5-6,TRBJ2-7,TRBD1,CASSPGQGAYEQYF,TGTGCCAGCAGCCCGGGACAGGGCGCCTACGAGCAGTACTTC
13,once,TRBV9,TRBJ1-1,.,CASNRDGHTEAFF,TGTGCCAGCAACCGGGACGGCCACACTGAAGCTTTCTTT